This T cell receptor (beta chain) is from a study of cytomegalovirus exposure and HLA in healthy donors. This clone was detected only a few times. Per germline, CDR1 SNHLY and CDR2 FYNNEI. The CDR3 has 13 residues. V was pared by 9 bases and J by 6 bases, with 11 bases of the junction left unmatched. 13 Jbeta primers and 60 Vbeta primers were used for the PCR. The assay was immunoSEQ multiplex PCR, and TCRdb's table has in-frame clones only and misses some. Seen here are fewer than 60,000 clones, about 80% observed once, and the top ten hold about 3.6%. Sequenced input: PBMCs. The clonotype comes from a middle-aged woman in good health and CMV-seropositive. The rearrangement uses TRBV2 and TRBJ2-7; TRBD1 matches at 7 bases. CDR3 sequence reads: CASELGGIREQYF. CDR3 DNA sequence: TGTGCCAGTGAACTAGGGGGCATTCGCGAGCAGTACTTC.